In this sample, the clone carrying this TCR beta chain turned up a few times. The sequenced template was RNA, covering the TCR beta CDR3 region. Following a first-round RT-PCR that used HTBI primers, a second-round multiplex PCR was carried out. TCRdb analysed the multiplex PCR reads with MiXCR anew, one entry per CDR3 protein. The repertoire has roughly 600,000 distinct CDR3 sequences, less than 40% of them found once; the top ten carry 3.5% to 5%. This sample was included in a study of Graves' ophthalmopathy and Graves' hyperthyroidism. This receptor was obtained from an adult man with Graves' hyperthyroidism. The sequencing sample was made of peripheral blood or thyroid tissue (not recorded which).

The CDR3 DNA is TGCGCCAGCAGCCAGCTGACATTTAACACCGGGGAGCTGTTTTTT. Its protein product is CASSQLTFNTGELFF. The V gene is TRBV4-1, the J gene TRBJ2-2; D is undetermined. Germline-derived CDR1 and CDR2 are MGHRA and YSYEKL. The CDR3 sequence is 15 residues long. Deletions cut 3 bases from V and 2 bases from J, with 10 bases between.